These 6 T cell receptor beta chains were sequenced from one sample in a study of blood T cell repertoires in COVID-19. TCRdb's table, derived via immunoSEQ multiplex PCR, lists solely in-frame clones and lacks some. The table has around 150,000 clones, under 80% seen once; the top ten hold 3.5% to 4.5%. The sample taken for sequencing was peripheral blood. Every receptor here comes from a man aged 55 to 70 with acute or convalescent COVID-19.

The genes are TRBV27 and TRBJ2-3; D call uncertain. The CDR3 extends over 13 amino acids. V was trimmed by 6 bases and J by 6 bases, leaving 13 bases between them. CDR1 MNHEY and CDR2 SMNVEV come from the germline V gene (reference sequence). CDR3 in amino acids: CASRGWASDTQYF. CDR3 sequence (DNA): TGTGCCAGCAGGGGTTGGGCCTCCGATACGCAGTATTTT.

The CDR3 loop reads CAWEKQGAATDTQYF. CDR3 in DNA: TGTGCCTGGGAAAAACAGGGGGCAGCTACAGATACGCAGTATTTT. This chain connects TRBV30 to TRBJ2-3; 9 bases are shared with TRBD1. The germline gives CDR1 GTSNPN, CDR2 SVGIG (reference sequence). The CDR3 runs to 15 residues. Losses at the gene ends were 5 bases for V and 3 bases for J; bases not matched to a gene: 9.

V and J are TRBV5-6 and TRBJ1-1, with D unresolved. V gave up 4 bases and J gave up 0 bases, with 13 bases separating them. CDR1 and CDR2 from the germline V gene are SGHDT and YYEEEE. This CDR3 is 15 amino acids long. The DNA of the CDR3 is TGTGCCAGCAGCCCGGATGAGGGAATGAACACTGAAGCTTTCTTT. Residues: CASSPDEGMNTEAFF.

The CDR3 protein is CASSGLGTSGPVNTGELFF. CDR3 sequence (DNA): TGCGCCAGCAGCGGGCTAGGGACTAGCGGGCCAGTAAACACCGGGGAGCTGTTTTTT. The chain has TRBV10-2 and TRBJ2-2; 12 bases line up with TRBD2. Trimming took 6 bases from V and 2 from J; bases not matched to a gene: 13. CDR1 and CDR2 from the germline V gene are WSHSY and SAAADI. The CDR3 loop spans 19 amino acids.

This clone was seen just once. CDR3 coding DNA: TGTGCCAGTAGTCCCTCCGGGACAGGGGCGCCTAAAAGTTTTTTT. Its translation is CASSPSGTGAPKSFF. V gene TRBV19 combines with J gene TRBJ1-4; 10 positions agree with TRBD1. CDR1 is LNHDA, CDR2 SQIVND, per germline (reference sequence). With 5 bases clipped from V and 17 bases from J, the junction kept 17 bases outside the gene matches. The CDR3 totals 15 residues.

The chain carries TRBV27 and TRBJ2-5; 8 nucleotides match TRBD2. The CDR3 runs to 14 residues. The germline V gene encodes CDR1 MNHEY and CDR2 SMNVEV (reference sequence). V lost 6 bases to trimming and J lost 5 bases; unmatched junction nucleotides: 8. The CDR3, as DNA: TGTGCCAGCAGCGCAGCGGGAGTGTGGGAGACCCAGTACTTC. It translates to CASSAAGVWETQYF.